The 11 T cell receptor beta chains reported below all come from one sample, sequenced in a study of blood T cell repertoires in COVID-19. The data were produced by immunoSEQ multiplex PCR, yet TCRdb's version contains in-frame clones alone and is incomplete. The sample carries 200,000 to 250,000 clones, roughly four fifths recorded once. Sequencing used PBMCs or T cells enriched from blood (not recorded which). Receptor source: a woman aged 55-75 years who had recovered from COVID-19.

This chain links TRBV7-9 with TRBJ1-1; D is unresolved. Trimming took off 1 base at V and 1 base at J, with 4 bases between the two ends. This CDR3 has 13 residues. Germline V CDR1 and CDR2: SEHNR, FQNEAQ (reference sequence). The CDR3 DNA reads as TGTGCCAGCAGCTTAGAGAGGAACACTGAAGCTTTCTTT. It translates to CASSLERNTEAFF.

The V gene is TRBV19, the J gene TRBJ1-1; the D gene is possibly TRBD1 (5 bases). Germline-derived CDR1 and CDR2 are LNHDA and SQIVND (reference sequence). Trimming cost V 6 bases and J 4 bases, with 21 bases left between them. The CDR3 runs 16 residues. The CDR3 sequence is CASRPRPGQAGTEAFF. The CDR3 DNA reads as TGTGCCAGTAGGCCCAGGCCAGGGCAAGCGGGCACTGAAGCTTTCTTT.

This chain uses TRBV12-5 with TRBJ1-1; no firm D call. The CDR3 totals 14 residues. Trimming removed 1 base at V and 4 bases at J, with 10 bases between. CDR1 and CDR2 (germline): LGHNT, FRNRAP. The CDR3: CASGLASVATEAFF. CDR3 nucleotide sequence: TGTGCTAGTGGTTTGGCGTCAGTGGCCACTGAAGCTTTCTTT.

The gene calls are TRBV6-2 or TRBV6-3 and TRBJ2-3; TRBD2 might be the D (6 bases). There are 14 residues in the CDR3. Trimming left V 6 bases short and J 0 bases short, with 10 bases between. Looked up from germline, CDR1 is MNHEY and CDR2 is SVGEGT. The CDR3 DNA reads as TGTGCCAGCAGCACGGGGGATAGCACAGATACGCAGTATTTT. Encoded protein: CASSTGDSTDTQYF.

In its sample, this clone was seen once. The V gene is TRBV3-1 (or the pseudogene TRBV3-2), the J gene TRBJ1-5, with TRBD1 matching 10 bases. The CDR3 has 15 residues. The germline V gene has CDR1 LGHDT and CDR2 YNNKEL (reference sequence). The V and J ends lost 4 bases and 4 bases, in that order; junction bases with no gene match: 4. The CDR3 DNA follows: TGTGCCAGCAGCCCCGGACAGGGGGTTAATCAGCCCCAGCATTTT. It translates to CASSPGQGVNQPQHF.

DNA for the CDR3: TGTGCCAGCAGCCCGCTTGGGGGGGTGAGCAATCAGCCCCAGCATTTT. It specifies CASSPLGGVSNQPQHF. This rearrangement joins TRBV7-2 to TRBJ1-5; tentative D call: TRBD1 (5 bases). This CDR3 spans 16 amino acids. Germline loops: CDR1 SGHTA, CDR2 FQGNSA. Trimming stripped 5 bases from V and 1 base from J, with 15 bases between.

The chain employs TRBV21-1 and TRBJ1-1. TRBV21-1 is deemed a pseudogene. The CDR3 runs to 12 residues. The CDR3 DNA is TGTGCCAGCCCATTTCCGGGCACTGAAGCTTTCTTT. Amino acids: CASPFPGTEAFF.

The chain employs TRBV6-2 or TRBV6-3 and TRBJ2-3; D is unresolved. V shed 2 bases and J shed 7 bases, with 4 bases lying between them. Germline V CDR1 and CDR2: MNHEY, SVGEGT. The CDR3 is 11 amino acids. The CDR3 DNA follows: TGTGCCAGCAGTTACAGCAATACGCAGTATTTT. Its protein product is CASSYSNTQYF.

The chain is built from TRBV6-5 and TRBJ1-2, with 8 nucleotides matching TRBD1. The CDR3 is 15 residues long. The V gene end was trimmed by 6 bases and the J gene end by 8 bases; junction bases not matched to a gene: 14. The V gene's germline CDR1 is MNHEY and CDR2 SVGAGI. In DNA form, the CDR3 reads TGTGCCAGCAGCCTATTGGACAGGGCAGTAAGGGGCTACACCTTC. Its translation is CASSLLDRAVRGYTF.

The J gene is TRBJ2-2, the V gene TRBV10-2; TRBD2 agrees at 10 bases. The CDR3 sequence is 16 residues long. Germline values: CDR1 WSHSY, CDR2 SAAADI. Losses at the gene ends were 10 bases for V and 1 base for J; bases not matched to a gene: 9. The CDR3 bases are TGCGCCACCGGTGGACTAGCGGTCATGAACACCGGGGAGCTGTTTTTT. It yields the protein CATGGLAVMNTGELFF.

This chain joins TRBV6-6 and TRBJ1-2; no definite D call. Germline loops: CDR1 MNHNY, CDR2 SVGAGI (reference sequence). The CDR3 totals 15 residues. V lost 5 bases and J lost 0, with 13 bases in between. CDR3 in amino acids: CASSASPWPNYGYTF. DNA of the CDR3: TGTGCCAGCAGTGCCTCTCCTTGGCCTAACTATGGCTACACCTTC.